This TCR beta chain derives from a study of glioma-infiltrating T cells listed by TCRdb under 2016. Turning to the overall study: Sequencing of TCR alpha- and beta-chain repertoires was performed on glioma tissue, on non-neoplastic brain tissue, and on matched peripheral blood mononuclear cells. Each tissue-infiltrating repertoire was compared with the same patient's peripheral blood repertoire to measure divergence between tissue and blood T-cell populations. The paired cohort comprised three low-grade glioma patients, eight primary glioblastoma patients and three non-glioma patients contributing non-neoplastic brain tissue.

About this clonotype: Its specific antigen is unknown. No quality values exist for individual bases; no much larger clone is one base distant.

TCR alpha and beta CDR3 regions were amplified with the iRepertoire nested amplicon-rescue multiplex PCR (arm-PCR) platform from RNA. The input for one-step reverse transcription and amplification was roughly 85-400 ng of tissue mRNA or PBMC total RNA. Following bead purification, Illumina adapters were added through a secondary multiplex PCR, and the libraries were then gel-purified between 200 and 400 bp. Internal 6-nucleotide barcodes were carried by the libraries and were used for demultiplexing. Libraries were sequenced on an Illumina MiSeq with 2x220 or 2x250 nucleotide paired-end reads. Per the authors' processing: Paired reads were merged using FLASH 1.2.11 and aligned with BWA-MEM to the GRCh37 human genome, and TRA and TRB reads were then extracted. An IMGT-derived reference of cassette sequences and CDR3 motifs, with pseudogenes included, was used for V and J assignment. Reads were translated in three frames, and productive CDR3s were defined by a C…FGXG motif without stop codons. Unique combinations of V-J cassette pair and CDR3 amino acid sequence were defined as clonotypes. Reads were filtered by Hamming distance, thresholded by each sample's sequence error rate in mapped regions. TCRdb reprocessing: public reads trimmed at Q25 with fastp, clones called with MiXCR, in-frame beta chains kept. Every CDR3 protein is listed once, alongside the most common genes and DNA of its rows. The V and J calls reflect TCRdb's pipeline rather than the authors' work. Within this sample are around 130,000 distinct CDR3 sequences, with under 30% of them counted one time only. 27% of the sample belongs to the ten largest clones.

What the research found in general, with its limitations: Group comparisons rested on small numbers: three non-neoplastic, three low-grade glioma and eight glioblastoma patients. Very few CDR3 sequences were found to be shared between tissue and blood, and this scarcity was attributed to high CDR3 diversity and limited sampling. VJ-independent divergence between tissue and blood was below expectation in non-neoplastic patients but above expectation in all gliomas, especially low-grade gliomas.

From the cysteine through the phenylalanine, the CDR3 covers 14 amino acids. The retained sequence is limited to the CDR3, 42 bases, with the frame set at the first base. Taken from the germline V gene, the CDR1 and CDR2 loops are KGHDR and SFDVKD. V and J are truncated by 4 bases and 6 bases respectively, leaving an intervening sequence of 13 bases. The sequenced material came from glioma tissue, nonneoplastic brain tissue, or PBMCs (not recorded which). The chain is assembled from TRBV24-1 and TRBJ2-3; 7 matching bases give a weak D call of TRBD2. The TCR sequence derives from a human donor with low-grade glioma or glioblastoma, undergoing nonglioma brain surgery, or in good health (not recorded which). In nucleotide form, the sequence is TGTGCCACCAGTGAGCACGGGGGGCAGGATACGCAGTATTTT. Its protein reads: CATSEHGGQDTQYF.